The 27 T cell receptor beta chains given below trace back to one sample, sequenced in a study of cytomegalovirus exposure and HLA in healthy donors. 13 Jbeta primers and 60 Vbeta primers were used for the PCR. Measured with immunoSEQ multiplex PCR; TCRdb has only the in-frame clones, and not every one. The table records 100,000 to 150,000 clones, about two thirds of them present only once. The sequenced sample consisted of PBMCs. These receptor sequences come from a man aged 55 to 70 in good health and CMV-seropositive.

The chain couples TRBV29-1 to TRBJ1-2; D unclear. The CDR3 extends over 11 amino acids. Trimming took 3 bases from V and 7 from J, leaving 9 bases between them. CDR1 and CDR2 (germline): SQVTM, ANQGSEA. The CDR3 DNA is TGCAGCGTTGAGGTCCCGGGTGGCTACACCTTC. Its translation: CSVEVPGGYTF.

A remark on this clone: At one end, the junction sequence differs from germline, possibly due to a read error. This chain connects TRBV30 to TRBJ1-6; 8 bases are a match to TRBD1. Germline V gene sequence: CDR1 GTSNPN, CDR2 SVGIG (reference sequence). The CDR3 is 11 amino acids. The CDR3 is CALGQDESVRF. The CDR3 region has the DNA TGTGCCTTGGGACAGGACGAGTCAGTCCGCTTT.

The V gene is TRBV4-1, the J gene TRBJ2-1; tentative D call: TRBD2 (5 bases). CDR1 and CDR2 from the germline V gene are MGHRA and YSYEKL. The CDR3 covers 16 residues. V gave up 2 bases and J gave up 2 bases, with 13 bases separating them. CDR3 nucleotide sequence: TGCGCCAGCAGCCAATTAGGACGGGGAGCCTACAATGAGCAGTTCTTC. Protein sequence: CASSQLGRGAYNEQFF.

This clone showed up just once. V gene TRBV19 combines with J gene TRBJ2-7, with 9 bases fitting TRBD1. Germline CDR1 reads LNHDA; CDR2 reads SQIVND (reference sequence). The junction had 7 bases not matched to a gene; V was cut back by 7 bases and J by 6 bases. The CDR3 has 13 residues. Here the CDR3 reads CASKGQGPCEQYF. The CDR3 DNA reads as TGTGCCAGTAAGGGACAGGGACCCTGCGAGCAGTACTTC.

J is TRBJ2-5 and V is TRBV5-1; perhaps TRBD1 as D (5 bases). The CDR3 length is 14 residues. V was trimmed by 4 bases and J by 4 bases, leaving 14 bases between them. Germline V gene lookup returns CDR1 SGHRS and CDR2 YFSETQ. The CDR3 sequence is CASSQGARVETQYF. In DNA, the CDR3 is TGCGCCAGCAGCCAAGGGGCGCGAGTAGAGACCCAGTACTTC. The full variable domain, completed using reference TRBV5-1 and TRBJ2-5, is KAGVTQTPRYLIKTRGQQVTLSCSPISGHRSVSWYQQTPGQGLQFLFEYFSETQRNKGNFPGRFSGRQFSNSRSEMNVSTLELGDSALYLCASSQGARVETQYFGPGTRLLVL.

The V and J genes are TRBV12-1 and TRBJ2-2; the table's TRBD2 call for D was not verified on the DNA. TRBV12-1 counts as a pseudogene. The CDR3 runs to 16 residues. Here the CDR3 DNA reads TGTGCCAGCAGCTTTCCCCTGAGGTGTGAGCCCGGGGAGCTGTTTTTT. This gives the protein CASSFPLRCEPGELFF.

As DNA, the CDR3 is TGTGCCAGCAGCGTAGATCCGGACAGCCAGTGGACTGAAGCTTTCTTT. The encoded protein is CASSVDPDSQWTEAFF. This chain uses TRBV9 with TRBJ1-1, with D possibly TRBD1 on 6 matching bases. Germline V lookup: CDR1 SGDLS, CDR2 YYNGEE. Trimming took off 0 bases at V and 5 bases at J, with 17 bases between the two ends. This CDR3 has 16 residues.

This rearrangement joins TRBV5-1 to TRBJ2-6; D is undetermined. With 4 bases removed from V and 5 bases from J, the gap between germline ends came to 7 bases. Germline V gene sequence: CDR1 SGHRS, CDR2 YFSETQ. This CDR3 region has 13 residues. CDR3 sequence reads: CASSVERANVLTF. CDR3 DNA sequence: TGCGCCAGCAGCGTTGAGAGGGCCAACGTCCTGACTTTC.

CDR3 in DNA: TGTGCCTGGAACCTACGGGGGATATCGGGATCCACTGAAGCTTTCTTT. Its protein is CAWNLRGISGSTEAFF. This chain links TRBV30 with TRBJ1-1; perhaps TRBD1 as D (5 bases). The CDR3 has 16 amino acids. V lost 4 bases, J lost 4 bases, and 22 bases lay in between. Germline V gene lookup returns CDR1 GTSNPN and CDR2 SVGIG (reference sequence).

This clone has more than one count but fewer than ten. The chain combines TRBV6-1 with TRBJ1-5; no firm D call. CDR3 size: 16 residues. Germline V gene data show CDR1 as MNHNS and CDR2 as SASEGT. Trimming shortened V by 0 bases and J by 1 base, and 10 bases separated the two germline ends. CDR3 in DNA: TGTGCCAGCAGTGAAGCGCGGGGAATAAGCAATCAGCCCCAGCATTTT. Amino acids: CASSEARGISNQPQHF.

The chain links TRBV5-1 to TRBJ2-1, with 9 bases aligning to TRBD1. V was clipped by 2 bases and J by 6 bases; unmatched bases: 6. The CDR3 covers 15 residues. Germline assignment: CDR1 SGHRS and CDR2 YFSETQ. CDR3 bases: TGCGCCAGCAGCTTAACCGGGACAGGGATCAATGAGCAGTTCTTC. It encodes CASSLTGTGINEQFF.

The V and J genes are TRBV7-8 and TRBJ1-2; D is uncertain. The V and J ends lost 3 bases and 5 bases respectively, with 16 bases between them. The germline CDR1 and CDR2 sequences are SGHVS and FQNEAQ. The CDR3 consists of 15 residues. The DNA for the CDR3 is TGTGCCAGCAGCTTCGGGTCCGACGCTCCATATGGCTACACCTTC. The encoded protein is CASSFGSDAPYGYTF.

This chain connects TRBV9 to TRBJ1-3; D unclear. Trimming removed 0 bases at V and 0 bases at J, with 19 bases between. Germline V lookup: CDR1 SGDLS, CDR2 YYNGEE. The CDR3 has 19 residues. As DNA, the CDR3 is TGTGCCAGCAGCGTAGGGGGAGACGTTAGAACGCCCTCTGGAAACACCATATATTTT. Encoded protein: CASSVGGDVRTPSGNTIYF.

The CDR3 DNA reads as TGTGCCAGCAGCAAAGATGTTGAGGGGGTAACTTATAATTCACCCCTCCACTTT. Translating gives CASSKDVEGVTYNSPLHF. The chain recombines TRBV21-1 with TRBJ1-6; the table assigns TRBD1, which was not confirmed against the DNA. TRBV21-1 is reported as a pseudogene. The CDR3 runs to 18 residues.

The chain is built from TRBV6-1 and TRBJ1-2, with unresolved D. The CDR3 has 14 residues. CDR1 is MNHNS, CDR2 SASEGT, per germline. Trimming took off 1 base at V and 3 bases at J, with 9 bases between the two ends. The CDR3 DNA sequence: TGTGCCAGCAGTGAAGAGCGGCAGTACTATGGCTACACCTTC. Translation gives CASSEERQYYGYTF.

The chain links TRBV7-3 to TRBJ1-4; D is possibly TRBD1 (6 bases). The V end was cut by 5 bases, the J end by 4 bases, with 14 bases between. Germline values: CDR1 SGHTA, CDR2 FQGTGA. The CDR3 covers 15 residues. The CDR3 DNA reads as TGTGCCAGCAGCGATAACAGGGAATGTAATGAAAAACTGTTTTTT. It encodes CASSDNRECNEKLFF.

This clone was seen only once. The rearrangement links TRBV11-2 to TRBJ1-4, with D hard to call. V gave up 5 bases and J gave up 6 bases, with 13 bases separating them. CDR1 is SGHAT and CDR2 is FQNNGV in the germline V gene. The CDR3 runs 14 residues. The CDR3 loop is CASSPGSFYEKLFF. The CDR3 DNA reads TGTGCCAGCAGCCCGGGATCCTTTTATGAAAAACTGTTTTTT.

The chain links TRBV27 to TRBJ2-2; TRBD2 is a possible D gene (6 bases). Per germline, CDR1 MNHEY and CDR2 SMNVEV (reference sequence). The CDR3 covers 16 residues. Deletions cut 3 bases from V and 4 bases from J, with 15 bases between. DNA of the CDR3: TGTGCCAGCAGTTTTCGAGGGGAGGTCATCACCGGGGAGCTGTTTTTT. Residues: CASSFRGEVITGELFF.

The V gene is TRBV9, the J gene TRBJ2-1; 10 bases line up with TRBD1. Germline V gene data show CDR1 as SGDLS and CDR2 as YYNGEE. The CDR3 contains 16 residues. The junction had 4 bases not matched to a gene; V was cut back by 0 bases and J by 4 bases. CDR3 sequence reads: CASSVAMGQGYNEQFF. The CDR3 nucleotides are TGTGCCAGCAGCGTAGCAATGGGACAGGGGTACAATGAGCAGTTCTTC.

The chain employs TRBV28 and TRBJ1-6; 9 bases are shared with TRBD1. Losses at the gene ends were 5 bases for V and 10 bases for J; bases not matched to a gene: 3. Germline CDR1 is MDHEN and CDR2 is SYDVKM. The CDR3 covers 13 residues. The chain's CDR3 is CASSLGQGSPLHF. As DNA, the CDR3 is TGTGCCAGCAGTCTAGGACAGGGGTCACCCCTCCACTTT.

The table lists this clone with a few counts. V usage is TRBV6-5 and J usage is TRBJ1-5; the match to TRBD1 covers 7 bases. Per germline, CDR1 MNHEY and CDR2 SVGAGI. The CDR3 is made up of 15 amino acids. Unmatched junction bases numbered 1, after V lost 0 bases and J lost 2 bases. The CDR3 DNA reads TGTGCCAGCAGTTACTCGGGGACAGGCAATCAGCCCCAGCATTTT. Protein sequence: CASSYSGTGNQPQHF.

This chain joins TRBV15 and TRBJ2-7, with D maybe TRBD2 (7 bases). The CDR3 is 16 residues long. The germline V gene encodes CDR1 LNHNV and CDR2 YYDKDF (reference sequence). Trimming removed 0 bases from V and 3 bases from J, with 15 bases in between. CDR3 bases: TGTGCCACCAGCAGAGATTTAACAGGGACTATCTACGAGCAGTACTTC. Its translation: CATSRDLTGTIYEQYF.

The chain joins TRBV6-6 to TRBJ2-7; 12 bases are shared with TRBD2. Per the germline V gene, CDR1 is MNHNY and CDR2 is SVGAGI (reference sequence). The V gene end was trimmed by 4 bases and the J gene end by 0 bases; junction bases not matched to a gene: 4. The CDR3 loop spans 16 amino acids. The DNA for the CDR3 is TGTGCCAGCAGTTCGACTAGCGGGGGCCTCTCCTACGAGCAGTACTTC. It codes for CASSSTSGGLSYEQYF.

This clone was seen more than once but under ten times. The chain is built from TRBV7-9 and TRBJ1-1; D call uncertain. There are 13 residues in the CDR3. The V gene's germline CDR1 is SEHNR and CDR2 FQNEAQ (reference sequence). V lost 5 bases and J lost 1, with 8 bases in between. DNA for the CDR3: TGTGCCAGCAGCCTTGCAGGGAACACTGAAGCTTTCTTT. It encodes CASSLAGNTEAFF.

The V and J genes are TRBV2 and TRBJ1-4; D is undetermined. With 3 bases removed from V and 8 bases from J, the gap between germline ends came to 10 bases. The V gene's germline CDR1 is SNHLY and CDR2 FYNNEI. The CDR3 loop spans 13 amino acids. Here the CDR3 DNA reads TGTGCCAGCAGTGACGGCGGGGAAGAAAAACTGTTTTTT. Its protein is CASSDGGEEKLFF.

CDR3 region: CAVLGLTEAFF. The CDR3 DNA reads as TGTGCCGTCCTTGGGCTGACTGAAGCTTTCTTT. This chain uses TRBV6-5 with TRBJ1-1; D uncertain. Germline V gene sequence: CDR1 MNHEY, CDR2 SVGAGI. The length of the CDR3 is 11 residues. V was cut by 11 bases and J by 5 bases, with 12 bases left in between.

This clone appeared once. This chain joins TRBV19 and TRBJ1-3; D unclear. Trimming shortened V by 3 bases and J by 2 bases, and 11 bases separated the two germline ends. The CDR3 runs to 15 residues. Germline V gives CDR1 LNHDA, CDR2 SQIVND (reference sequence). This CDR3 reads CASSIDPGAGNTIYF. The CDR3, as DNA: TGTGCCAGTAGTATTGATCCCGGGGCTGGAAACACCATATATTTT.